One and the same sample provided the 17 T cell receptor beta chains below, sequenced in a study of blood T cell repertoires in COVID-19. Using immunoSEQ multiplex PCR, the repertoire was profiled, and TCRdb retains in-frame clones only, with some absent. The sample shows a few hundred thousand clones, roughly nine tenths of them seen only once. The sequencing sample was made of PBMCs or T cells enriched from blood (not recorded which). The receptors come from a woman between 40 and 55 years old who had been exposed to COVID-19.

This clone showed up just once. The V gene is TRBV6-5, the J gene TRBJ2-5, with 12 bases fitting TRBD2. Germline-derived CDR1 and CDR2 are MNHEY and SVGAGI. This CDR3 has 15 residues. Trimming cost V 6 bases and J 7 bases; bases outside gene matches: 9. This chain's CDR3 is CASRVTSGGPATQYF. CDR3 DNA sequence: TGTGCCAGCAGGGTAACTAGCGGGGGGCCTGCGACCCAGTACTTC.

The table lists this clone with a count of one. The rearrangement uses TRBV18 and TRBJ1-2; D may be TRBD1 (6 bases). V lost 4 bases to trimming and J lost 8 bases, with 17 bases between them. Germline V CDR1 and CDR2: KGHSH, LQKENI. This CDR3 spans 14 amino acids. CDR3 coding DNA: TGTGCCAGCTCACGCCTACAGGGTATGGAGGGCTACACCTTC. This gives the protein CASSRLQGMEGYTF. The full variable domain, with the rest looked up from reference TRBV18 and TRBJ1-2, is NAGVMQNPRHLVRRRGQEARLRCSPMKGHSHVYWYRQLPEEGLKFMVYLQKENIIDESGMPKERFSAEFPKEGPSILRIQQVVRGDSAAYFCASSRLQGMEGYTFGSGTRLTVV.

The chain has TRBV2 and TRBJ2-2; weak D call: TRBD1 (5 bases). The CDR3 has 14 residues. Germline CDR1 and CDR2: SNHLY and FYNNEI. Trimming took off 7 bases at V and 1 base at J, with 10 bases between the two ends. In DNA, the CDR3 is TGTGCCAGCAAGCAGGGCCTGAACACCGGGGAGCTGTTTTTT. The encoded protein is CASKQGLNTGELFF.

This rearrangement joins TRBV24-1 to TRBJ2-2; 8 nucleotides match TRBD2. The junction had 14 bases not matched to a gene; V was cut back by 9 bases and J by 6 bases. The germline CDR1 and CDR2 sequences are KGHDR and SFDVKD. This CDR3 has 16 residues. In DNA, the CDR3 is TGTGCCACCTCGGGGGGCAGAGCGGGAGTGGCCGGGGAGCTGTTTTTT. Translating gives CATSGGRAGVAGELFF.

V gene TRBV6-1 combines with J gene TRBJ2-6; weak D call: TRBD2 (5 bases). The V end was cut by 1 base, the J end by 6 bases, with 10 bases between. The germline gives CDR1 MNHNS, CDR2 SASEGT. The CDR3 sequence is 15 residues long. The CDR3 nucleotides read TGTGCCAGCAGTGAAGAACGAGGGATGGCCAACGTCCTGACTTTC. It translates to CASSEERGMANVLTF.

This clone was detected only once. This chain links TRBV11-1 with TRBJ2-5, with 10 bases lining up with TRBD1. CDR1 and CDR2 from the germline V gene are SGHAT and FQDESV (reference sequence). The CDR3 length is 14 residues. With V trimmed by 5 bases and J by 4 bases, 4 bases remained unmatched. Here the CDR3 DNA reads TGTGCCAGCAGCGAAGACAGGGGGCGAGAGACCCAGTACTTC. This sequence encodes CASSEDRGRETQYF. Supplemented by reference TRBV11-1 and TRBJ2-5, the full variable domain reads EAEVAQSPRYKITEKSQAVAFWCDPISGHATLYWYRQILGQGPELLVQFQDESVVDDSQLPKDRFSAERLKGVDSTLKIQPAELGDSAMYLCASSEDRGRETQYFGPGTRLLVL.

The J gene is TRBJ1-2, the V gene TRBV18, with unresolved D. Germline V gene sequence: CDR1 KGHSH, CDR2 LQKENI. The CDR3 runs 13 residues. V dropped 4 bases and J dropped 6 bases, with 12 bases sitting between them. The CDR3: CASSLTEADGYTF. CDR3 bases: TGTGCCAGCTCACTAACGGAAGCGGATGGCTACACCTTC.

This chain uses TRBV30 with TRBJ1-2, with TRBD1 identical over 8 bases. This CDR3 contains 13 residues. The germline CDR1 and CDR2 sequences are GTSNPN and SVGIG (reference sequence). With 5 bases clipped from V and 8 bases from J, the junction kept 10 bases outside the gene matches. CDR3 sequence (DNA): TGTGCCTGGGGGACAGGTCTTATGGGGGGCTACACCTTC. Its translation: CAWGTGLMGGYTF.

The chain joins TRBV4-3 to TRBJ1-1; D may be TRBD1 (5 bases). The germline V gene encodes CDR1 LGHNA and CDR2 YSLEER. The length of the CDR3 is 13 residues. Trimming stripped 4 bases from V and 10 bases from J, with 16 bases between. CDR3 nucleotide sequence: TGCGCCAGCAGCCCTAGGACGGAGGGGTTAGCTTTCTTT. Residues: CASSPRTEGLAFF.

This clone was seen once. The chain is built from TRBV12-3 or TRBV12-4 and TRBJ1-2; 8 bases agree with TRBD1. The CDR3 is 13 residues long. Trimming cost V 4 bases and J 8 bases; bases outside gene matches: 6. Here the CDR3 DNA reads TGTGCCAGCAGTTCCTACAGGGGGAGAGGCTACACCTTC. It is translated as CASSSYRGRGYTF.

This chain connects TRBV28 to TRBJ1-1; 8 bases are shared with TRBD1. The CDR3 totals 13 residues. Germline lookup yields CDR1 MDHEN and CDR2 SYDVKM. V shed 6 bases, J shed 7 bases, and the junction held 7 bases outside the gene matches. DNA of the CDR3: TGTGCCAGCAGACACGACAGGGGAGATGAAGCTTTCTTT. It is translated as CASRHDRGDEAFF.

The chain is built from TRBV12-3 or TRBV12-4 and TRBJ1-1; D remains ambiguous. CDR3 length: 13 residues. V lost 5 bases and J lost 1, with 8 bases in between. The CDR3 reads CASSVQENTEAFF. As DNA, the CDR3 is TGTGCCAGCAGTGTGCAGGAGAACACTGAAGCTTTCTTT.

V gene TRBV6-5 combines with J gene TRBJ1-4; D is possibly TRBD1 (5 bases). The CDR3 extends over 15 amino acids. V lost 6 bases to trimming and J lost 6 bases, with 17 bases between them. Germline loops: CDR1 MNHEY, CDR2 SVGAGI. CDR3 in amino acids: CASRVNNARDEKLFF. The CDR3 nucleotides are TGTGCCAGCAGGGTGAATAATGCCAGGGATGAAAAACTGTTTTTT.

This clone was seen more than once but under ten times. V is TRBV5-4 and J is TRBJ1-5, with 7 bases that match TRBD1. With V trimmed by 3 bases and J by 1 base, 1 base remained unmatched. Germline CDR1 reads SGHNT; CDR2 reads YYREEE (reference sequence). The CDR3 contains 14 residues. The CDR3: CASSSRGSNQPQHF. The CDR3 DNA reads TGTGCCAGCAGCTCCAGGGGGAGCAATCAGCCCCAGCATTTT.

This sequence joins TRBV19 and TRBJ2-2; 8 bases agree with TRBD2. The V segment lost 7 bases and the J segment 4 bases; nucleotides outside the gene matches: 14. The CDR3 has 17 residues. The germline CDR1 and CDR2 sequences are LNHDA and SQIVND (reference sequence). The CDR3 DNA reads as TGTGCCAGTAATCAGGGCTCGGGCGGGAGGCTCACCGGGGAGCTGTTTTTT. As protein: CASNQGSGGRLTGELFF.

This chain uses TRBV18 with TRBJ2-7; 7 bases are a match to TRBD1. The CDR3 runs to 14 residues. Germline V gene sequence: CDR1 KGHSH, CDR2 LQKENI. V lost 6 bases and J lost 6; bases outside the gene matches: 11. The CDR3 nucleotides read TGTGCCAGCTCCCCTACAGGGGTTCGGCTCGAGCAGTACTTC. Protein sequence: CASSPTGVRLEQYF.

The genes are TRBV15 and TRBJ2-3; D is undetermined. Per germline, CDR1 LNHNV and CDR2 YYDKDF (reference sequence). V was clipped by 0 bases and J by 5 bases, with 6 bases between them. The length of the CDR3 is 13 residues. The CDR3 nucleotides read TGTGCCACCAGCAGAGATCGTAGAGATACGCAGTATTTT. Its protein is CATSRDRRDTQYF.